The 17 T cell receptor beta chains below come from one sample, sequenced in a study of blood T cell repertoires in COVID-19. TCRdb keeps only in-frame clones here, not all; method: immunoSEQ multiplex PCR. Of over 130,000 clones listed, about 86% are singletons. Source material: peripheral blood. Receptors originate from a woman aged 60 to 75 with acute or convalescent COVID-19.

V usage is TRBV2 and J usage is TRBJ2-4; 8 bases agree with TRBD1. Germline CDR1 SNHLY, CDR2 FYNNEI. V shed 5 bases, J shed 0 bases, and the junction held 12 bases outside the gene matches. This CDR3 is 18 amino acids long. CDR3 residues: CASSPPAGGLLAKNIQYF. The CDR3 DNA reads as TGTGCCAGCAGTCCCCCGGCAGGGGGCCTTCTAGCCAAAAACATTCAGTACTTC.

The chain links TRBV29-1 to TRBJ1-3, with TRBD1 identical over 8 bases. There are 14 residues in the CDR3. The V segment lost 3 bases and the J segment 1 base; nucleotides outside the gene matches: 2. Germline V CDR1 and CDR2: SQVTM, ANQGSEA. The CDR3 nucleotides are TGCAGCGTTGACTGGACAGGGTCTGGAAACACCATATATTTT. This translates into CSVDWTGSGNTIYF.

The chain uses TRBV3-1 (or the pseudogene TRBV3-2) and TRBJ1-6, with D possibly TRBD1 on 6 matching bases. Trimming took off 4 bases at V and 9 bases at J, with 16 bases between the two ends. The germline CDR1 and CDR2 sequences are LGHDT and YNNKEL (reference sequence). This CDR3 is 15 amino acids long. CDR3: CASSPLGAGVSPLHF. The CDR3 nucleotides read TGTGCCAGCAGCCCACTCGGGGCAGGGGTTTCACCCCTCCACTTT.

The CDR3 DNA reads as TGTGCCAGCACGCTAGCGGGCCACTACAATGAGCAGTTCTTC. Its translation: CASTLAGHYNEQFF. The chain recombines TRBV27 with TRBJ2-1; 8 nucleotides match TRBD2. Germline lookup yields CDR1 MNHEY and CDR2 SMNVEV (reference sequence). This CDR3 contains 14 residues. V dropped 7 bases and J dropped 3; count of bases not matched to a gene: 5.

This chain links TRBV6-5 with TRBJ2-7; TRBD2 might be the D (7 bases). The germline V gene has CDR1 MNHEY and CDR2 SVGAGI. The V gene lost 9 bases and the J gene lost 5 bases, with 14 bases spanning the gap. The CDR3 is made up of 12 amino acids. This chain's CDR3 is CASGGATDEQYF. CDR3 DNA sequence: TGTGCCAGTGGGGGGGCAACCGACGAGCAGTACTTC.

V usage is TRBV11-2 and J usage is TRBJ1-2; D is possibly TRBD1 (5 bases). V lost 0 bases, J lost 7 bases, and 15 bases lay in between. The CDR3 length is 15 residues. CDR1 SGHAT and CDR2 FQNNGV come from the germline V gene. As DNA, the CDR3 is TGTGCCAGCAGCTTAGAAAGGGTTGGGGGACTTGGCTACACCTTC. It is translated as CASSLERVGGLGYTF.

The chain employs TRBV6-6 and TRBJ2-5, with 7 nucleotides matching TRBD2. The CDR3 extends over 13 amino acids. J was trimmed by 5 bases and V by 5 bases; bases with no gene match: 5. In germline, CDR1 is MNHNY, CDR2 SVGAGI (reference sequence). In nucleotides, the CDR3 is TGTGCCAGCAGTGAGACTAGCTGGGAGACCCAGTACTTC. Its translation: CASSETSWETQYF.

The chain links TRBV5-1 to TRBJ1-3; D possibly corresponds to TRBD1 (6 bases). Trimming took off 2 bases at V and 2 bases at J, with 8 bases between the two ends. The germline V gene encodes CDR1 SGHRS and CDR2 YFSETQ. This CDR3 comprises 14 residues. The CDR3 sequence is CASSLSGAGNTIYF. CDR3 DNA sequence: TGCGCCAGCAGCTTATCAGGGGCTGGAAACACCATATATTTT.

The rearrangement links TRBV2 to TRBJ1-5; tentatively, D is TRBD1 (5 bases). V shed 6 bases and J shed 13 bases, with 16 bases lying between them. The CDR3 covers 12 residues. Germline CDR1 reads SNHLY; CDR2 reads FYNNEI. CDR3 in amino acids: CASSAQTAYQHF. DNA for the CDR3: TGTGCCAGCAGCGCTCAGACAGCTTATCAGCATTTT.

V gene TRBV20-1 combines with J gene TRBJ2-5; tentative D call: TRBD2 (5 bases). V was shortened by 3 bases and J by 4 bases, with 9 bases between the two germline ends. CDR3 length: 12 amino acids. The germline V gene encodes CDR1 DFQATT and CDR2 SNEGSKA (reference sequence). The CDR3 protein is CSASRLAETQYF. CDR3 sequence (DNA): TGCAGTGCTAGTCGGCTAGCAGAGACCCAGTACTTC.

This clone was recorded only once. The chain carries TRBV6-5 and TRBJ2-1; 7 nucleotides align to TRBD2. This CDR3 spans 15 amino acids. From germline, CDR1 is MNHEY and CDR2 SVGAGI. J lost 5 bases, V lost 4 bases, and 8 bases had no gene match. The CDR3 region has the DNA TGTGCCAGCAGTTGGGGCGGGAGCATCCACAATGAGCAGTTCTTC. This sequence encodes CASSWGGSIHNEQFF.

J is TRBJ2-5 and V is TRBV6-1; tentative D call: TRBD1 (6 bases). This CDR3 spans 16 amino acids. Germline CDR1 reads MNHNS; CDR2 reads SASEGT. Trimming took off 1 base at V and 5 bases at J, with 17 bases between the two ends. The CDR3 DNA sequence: TGTGCCAGCAGTGAAGGGTTCGCAGGGGATGGGGAGACCCAGTACTTC. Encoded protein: CASSEGFAGDGETQYF.

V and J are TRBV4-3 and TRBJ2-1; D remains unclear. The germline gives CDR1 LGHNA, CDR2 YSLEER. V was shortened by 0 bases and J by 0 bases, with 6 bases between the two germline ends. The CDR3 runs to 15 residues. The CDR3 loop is CASSQDPGSYNEQFF. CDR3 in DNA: TGCGCCAGCAGCCAAGATCCAGGCTCCTACAATGAGCAGTTCTTC.

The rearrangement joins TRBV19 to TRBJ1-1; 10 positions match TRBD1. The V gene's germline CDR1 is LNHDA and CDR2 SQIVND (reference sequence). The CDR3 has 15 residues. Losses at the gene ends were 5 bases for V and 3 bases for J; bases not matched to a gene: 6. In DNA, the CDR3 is TGTGCCAGTAGTCTCCGGGACAGGGGCGACACTGAAGCTTTCTTT. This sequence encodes CASSLRDRGDTEAFF.

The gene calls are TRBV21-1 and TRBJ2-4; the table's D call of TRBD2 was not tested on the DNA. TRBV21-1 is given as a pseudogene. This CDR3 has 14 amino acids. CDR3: CASSMRGPRYIQYF. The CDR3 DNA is TGTGCCAGCAGCATGAGAGGGCCCCGATACATTCAGTACTTC.

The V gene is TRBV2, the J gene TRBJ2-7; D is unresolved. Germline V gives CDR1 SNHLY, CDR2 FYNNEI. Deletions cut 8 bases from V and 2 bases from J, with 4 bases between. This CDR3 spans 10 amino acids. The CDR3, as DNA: TGTGCCAGCGAGACCTACGAGCAGTACTTC. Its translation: CASETYEQYF. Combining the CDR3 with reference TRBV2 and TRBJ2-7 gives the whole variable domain EPEVTQTPSHQVTQMGQEVILRCVPISNHLYFYWYRQILGQKVEFLVSFYNNEISEKSEIFDDQFSVERPDGSNFTLKIRSTKLEDSAMYFCASETYEQYFGPGTRLTVT.

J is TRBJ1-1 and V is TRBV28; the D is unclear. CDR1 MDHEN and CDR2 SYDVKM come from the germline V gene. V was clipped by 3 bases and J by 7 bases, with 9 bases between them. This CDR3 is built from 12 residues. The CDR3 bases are TGTGCCAGCAGTTTGTGGCAAAATGAAGCTTTCTTT. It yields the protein CASSLWQNEAFF.